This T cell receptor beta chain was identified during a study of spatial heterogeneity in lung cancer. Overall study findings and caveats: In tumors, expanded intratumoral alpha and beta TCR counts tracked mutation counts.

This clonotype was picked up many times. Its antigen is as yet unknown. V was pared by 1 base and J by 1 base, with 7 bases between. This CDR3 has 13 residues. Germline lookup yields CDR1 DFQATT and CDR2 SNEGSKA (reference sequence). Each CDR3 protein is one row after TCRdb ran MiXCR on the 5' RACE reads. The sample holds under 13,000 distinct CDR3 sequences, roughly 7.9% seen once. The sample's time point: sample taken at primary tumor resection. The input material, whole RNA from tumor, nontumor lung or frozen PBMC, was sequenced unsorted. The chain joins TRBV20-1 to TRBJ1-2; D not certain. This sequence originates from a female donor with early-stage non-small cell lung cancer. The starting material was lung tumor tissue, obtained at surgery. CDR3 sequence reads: CSARAEGNYGYTF. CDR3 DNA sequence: TGCAGTGCTAGAGCGGAGGGTAACTATGGCTACACCTTC.